This passage covers 10 T cell receptor beta chains from one sample sequenced in a study of blood T cell repertoires in COVID-19. The assay was immunoSEQ multiplex PCR, and TCRdb's table has in-frame clones only and misses some. Of about 210,000 clones in the sample, about 84% were seen once. The sample comprised PBMCs or T cells enriched from blood (not recorded which). The source is a man aged 25 to 40 with acute COVID-19.

The chain carries TRBV23-1 and TRBJ1-1; TRBD1 is a possible D gene (6 bases). TRBV23-1 has ORF status, its function being uncertain. This CDR3 contains 16 residues. V lost 3 bases, J lost 5 bases, and 19 bases lay in between. CDR3 amino acids: CASSHPLNRAKTEAFF. CDR3 nucleotide sequence: TGCGCCAGCAGTCACCCCCTTAACAGGGCTAAGACTGAAGCTTTCTTT.

V is TRBV15 and J is TRBJ2-3; TRBD1 matches 7 bases. CDR3 length: 14 residues. Germline trimming cut 8 bases from V and 0 bases from J; bases unmatched to any gene: 5. CDR1 is LNHNV, CDR2 YYDKDF, per germline (reference sequence). CDR3: CATARDRSTDTQYF. DNA of the CDR3: TGTGCCACCGCCCGGGACAGAAGCACAGATACGCAGTATTTT.

This chain joins TRBV7-6 and TRBJ2-2, with a possible D match to TRBD1 (6 bases). The CDR3 has 13 amino acids. The V gene lost 5 bases and the J gene lost 5 bases, with 9 bases spanning the gap. CDR1 is SGHVS, CDR2 FNYEAQ, per germline. The CDR3 nucleotides read TGTGCCAGCAGCGCTCAGGGGACCGGGGAGCTGTTTTTT. This codes for CASSAQGTGELFF.

The genes are TRBV10-1 and TRBJ1-6; 8 nucleotides line up with TRBD1. Unmatched junction bases numbered 10, after V lost 7 bases and J lost 5 bases. From germline, CDR1 is WNHNN and CDR2 SYGVQD (reference sequence). This CDR3 has 16 amino acids. The CDR3 spells CASIFQGARNNSPLHF. The DNA of the CDR3 is TGCGCCAGCATATTTCAGGGGGCGAGGAATAATTCACCCCTCCACTTT.

This clone occurred once. CDR3: CASTPRTGTLLGINTF. For the CDR3, the DNA is TGTGCCAGCACCCCTCGGACAGGCACCCTCCTAGGAATTAACACCTTC. This chain connects TRBV7-2 to TRBJ1-2; 7 bases are a match to TRBD1. The germline CDR1 and CDR2 sequences are SGHTA and FQGNSA. The CDR3 is made up of 16 amino acids. Trimming cost V 7 bases and J 12 bases; bases outside gene matches: 23.

V is TRBV7-3 and J is TRBJ2-3; tentative D call: TRBD2 (7 bases). Germline CDR1 reads SGHTA; CDR2 reads FQGTGA. The V end lost 4 bases, the J end lost 0 bases, and 14 bases lay between the germline ends. The CDR3 totals 16 residues. CDR3: CASSSRGAPSTDTQYF. The CDR3 nucleotides are TGTGCCAGCAGCTCCCGGGGGGCTCCTAGCACAGATACGCAGTATTTT.

V gene TRBV7-9 combines with J gene TRBJ1-1, with 9 bases that match TRBD1. Germline CDR1 SEHNR, CDR2 FQNEAQ (reference sequence). CDR3 length equals 14 residues. With V trimmed by 6 bases and J by 7 bases, 9 bases remained unmatched. The CDR3 DNA is TGTGCCAGCAGGATAGGGGACAGGGCGCTTGAAGCTTTCTTT. As protein: CASRIGDRALEAFF.

This clone has only one observation. This chain links TRBV19 with TRBJ1-1; D is unresolved. CDR1 and CDR2 (germline): LNHDA, SQIVND (reference sequence). Trimming took off 1 base at V and 8 bases at J, with 8 bases between the two ends. This CDR3 comprises 12 residues. Written as DNA, the CDR3 is TGTGCCAGTAGTATAGGGCCGGGGGAAGCTTTCTTT. Translation gives CASSIGPGEAFF.

CDR3 bases: TGTGCCAGCAGGAGGCGGGGGGGCCTTGGGAGGGAGCAGTTCTTC. Protein: CASRRRGGLGREQFF. The V and J genes are TRBV2 and TRBJ2-1, with 9 bases lining up with TRBD2. This CDR3 contains 15 residues. J gave up 10 bases and V 6 bases, and 13 bases lay outside the gene matches. Germline V gene lookup returns CDR1 SNHLY and CDR2 FYNNEI. The variable domain in full, completed from reference TRBV2 and TRBJ2-1, reads EPEVTQTPSHQVTQMGQEVILRCVPISNHLYFYWYRQILGQKVEFLVSFYNNEISEKSEIFDDQFSVERPDGSNFTLKIRSTKLEDSAMYFCASRRRGGLGREQFFGPGTRLTVL.

The rearrangement joins TRBV19 to TRBJ1-4, with TRBD1 matching 8 bases. Germline CDR1 is LNHDA and CDR2 is SQIVND (reference sequence). The CDR3 spans 13 residues. V shed 8 bases and J 8 bases; nucleotides not matched to a gene: 7. The CDR3 reads CASRQGIEEKLFF. For the CDR3, the DNA is TGTGCCAGTCGACAGGGGATAGAAGAAAAACTGTTTTTT.